This section outlines one T cell receptor beta chain sequence together with its context. These data belong to a study of CD8+ T cells in alopecia areata. TCR sequencing used cDNA made by reverse transcription of extracted RNA. This table comes from immunoSEQ multiplex PCR, and its TCRdb copy is limited to in-frame clones, with some not included. The data show roughly 100,000 clones, about 60% seen once. Treatment denoted: oral pan-JAK inhibitor, 5-10 mg twice daily. Those with alopecia areata gave lesional scalp punch biopsies and peripheral blood. The authors sorted CD4+ and CD8+ T cells from PBMCs. Trimming cost V 0 bases and J 0 bases, with 4 bases left between them. CDR1 and CDR2 (germline): SGHNT, YYREEE (reference sequence). This CDR3 comprises 13 residues.

This clonotype was sampled from a human donor with alopecia areata. This material consisted of CD8+ T cells sorted from blood, taken at approximately week 56, from a patient treated with tofacitinib. The V call is TRBV5-4, the J call TRBJ2-7; D remains unclear. DNA of the CDR3: TGTGCCAGCAGCTTGGAGTCCTCCTACGAGCAGTACTTC. Translation gives CASSLESSYEQYF.